The 31 T cell receptor beta chains presented below share a single source sample, sequenced in a study of OX40 agonist ivuxolimab in advanced cancers. Data came from immunoSEQ multiplex PCR; TCRdb stores just in-frame clones and leaves some out. The data hold 80,000 or so clones, with approximately 90% observed a single time. Sample: CD4+ or CD8+ T cells sorted from blood, taken in a trial of the OX40 agonist ivuxolimab. The receptors come from an adult with an advanced solid tumor such as melanoma, head and neck, liver or kidney cancer.

This CDR3 reads CASSLIRGLATDTQYF. The CDR3 nucleotides read TGCGCCAGCAGCCTAATCCGGGGACTAGCGACAGATACGCAGTATTTT. The rearrangement joins TRBV5-1 to TRBJ2-3; 10 bases map to TRBD2. CDR3 length: 16 residues. Germline CDR1 is SGHRS and CDR2 is YFSETQ. V dropped 4 bases and J dropped 3; count of bases not matched to a gene: 8.

This chain links TRBV18 with TRBJ1-4; no clear D gene. Deletions cut 2 bases from V and 6 bases from J, with 10 bases between. Germline V gives CDR1 KGHSH, CDR2 LQKENI. The CDR3 is 14 amino acids. In DNA, the CDR3 is TGTGCCAGCTCACCAACCGGTCTGGATGAAAAACTGTTTTTT. Its protein product is CASSPTGLDEKLFF.

The V call is TRBV10-2, the J call TRBJ2-2; 10 positions agree with TRBD1. The CDR3 totals 15 residues. V dropped 4 bases and J dropped 6; count of bases not matched to a gene: 5. In germline, CDR1 is WSHSY, CDR2 SAAADI. CDR3 nucleotide sequence: TGCGCCAGCAGTGCGACAGGGGGCATCCCCGGGGAGCTGTTTTTT. It translates to CASSATGGIPGELFF.

This clone was seen more than once but under ten times. The genes are TRBV19 and TRBJ2-5; 12 bases fit TRBD2. This CDR3 spans 15 amino acids. J gave up 4 bases and V 7 bases, and 7 bases lay outside the gene matches. CDR1 is LNHDA and CDR2 is SQIVND in the germline V gene (reference sequence). The CDR3 reads CASTPKLAGGETQYF. The CDR3 DNA is TGTGCCAGTACCCCTAAACTAGCGGGAGGAGAGACCCAGTACTTC.

The CDR3 DNA reads TGTGCCAGCAGCTTAGATCGTCTAGCCGGTGAGCAGTTCTTC. It is translated as CASSLDRLAGEQFF. This chain connects TRBV11-2 to TRBJ2-1; TRBD2 is a possible D gene (5 bases). CDR3 size: 14 residues. V was clipped by 0 bases and J by 9 bases, with 12 bases between them. Germline assignment: CDR1 SGHAT and CDR2 FQNNGV.

The chain couples TRBV30 to TRBJ1-3; no definite D call. Trimming cost V 1 base and J 4 bases, with 2 bases left between them. CDR1 is GTSNPN, CDR2 SVGIG, per germline (reference sequence). This CDR3 contains 11 residues. CDR3 region: CAWSAGNTIYF. Written as DNA, the CDR3 is TGTGCCTGGAGTGCCGGAAACACCATATATTTT.

The chain carries TRBV7-6 and TRBJ2-3; 9 nucleotides match TRBD2. V trimming: 3 bases; J trimming: 5 bases; junction bases outside the gene matches: 9. CDR3 length: 16 amino acids. Germline V gene data show CDR1 as SGHVS and CDR2 as FNYEAQ. CDR3 residues: CASSLGLALAGDTQYF. In nucleotides, the CDR3 is TGTGCCAGCAGCTTGGGACTAGCTCTGGCGGGAGATACGCAGTATTTT.

The chain is built from TRBV10-2 and TRBJ1-5; D is unresolved. The CDR3 consists of 13 residues. Germline assignment: CDR1 WSHSY and CDR2 SAAADI. V was cut by 3 bases and J by 1 base, with 4 bases left in between. CDR3 nucleotides: TGCGCCAGCAGTGATGGAAGCAATCAGCCCCAGCATTTT. Translation gives CASSDGSNQPQHF.

The CDR3 DNA sequence: TGTGCCAGCAGCCAAGAGATGGGACAGGGGTTTTACACCTTC. Translated: CASSQEMGQGFYTF. The chain is built from TRBV4-2 and TRBJ1-2; TRBD1 aligns across 10 bases. V lost 0 bases and J lost 11; bases outside the gene matches: 6. Germline CDR1 is LGHNA and CDR2 is YNFKEQ. CDR3 size: 14 residues.

CDR3 loop: CASSRRDSLVNEQFF. The CDR3 bases are TGTGCCAGCAGCCGCCGGGACAGTTTGGTCAATGAGCAGTTCTTC. The V and J genes are TRBV28 and TRBJ2-1, with TRBD1 matching over 7 bases. Germline-derived CDR1 and CDR2 are MDHEN and SYDVKM. The J segment lost 6 bases and the V segment lost 6 bases, leaving 11 bases of the junction unmatched. The CDR3 is 15 residues long.

This clone was observed a few times. The V call is TRBV7-2, the J call TRBJ1-1; D not resolved. The germline V gene encodes CDR1 SGHTA and CDR2 FQGNSA. CDR3 length: 16 amino acids. The V gene lost 1 base and the J gene lost 1 base, with 13 bases spanning the gap. CDR3 coding DNA: TGTGCCAGCAGCTTAGAACCCCCGGGAACGAACACTGAAGCTTTCTTT. This gives the protein CASSLEPPGTNTEAFF. The complete variable domain, with remaining parts taken from reference TRBV7-2 and TRBJ1-1, reads GAGVSQSPSNKVTEKGKDVELRCDPISGHTALYWYRQSLGQGLEFLIYFQGNSAPDKSGLPSDRFSAERTGGSVSTLTIQRTQQEDSAVYLCASSLEPPGTNTEAFFGQGTRLTVV.

CDR3 in DNA: TGTGCCAGCTCACCGGGAAGATACGAGCAGTACTTC. The encoded protein is CASSPGRYEQYF. The rearrangement links TRBV18 to TRBJ2-7, with D hard to call. Germline V CDR1 and CDR2: KGHSH, LQKENI. V lost 3 bases, J lost 4 bases, and 7 bases lay in between. The CDR3 is 12 residues long.

DNA for the CDR3: TGTGCCAGCAGTGTCCGGGATAGGGAGCAGTACTTC. Translated, it gives CASSVRDREQYF. This rearrangement joins TRBV2 to TRBJ2-7; D may be TRBD2 (5 bases). Between the trimmed V and J ends, which lost 4 bases and 7 bases, there was a span of 11 bases. Germline CDR1 SNHLY, CDR2 FYNNEI. CDR3 length: 12 residues.

The chain carries TRBV2 and TRBJ1-2; unclear D gene. The V and J ends lost 4 bases and 2 bases respectively, with 2 bases between them. The CDR3 length is 11 residues. Per the germline V gene, CDR1 is SNHLY and CDR2 is FYNNEI. In DNA form, the CDR3 reads TGTGCCAGCAGTGGCAACTATGGCTACACCTTC. It yields the protein CASSGNYGYTF.

The gene calls are TRBV28 and TRBJ1-2; weak D call: TRBD1 (5 bases). This CDR3 is 14 amino acids long. The V end was cut by 5 bases, the J end by 5 bases, with 15 bases between. Germline V gene lookup returns CDR1 MDHEN and CDR2 SYDVKM. The CDR3 loop reads CASSLRGGAYGYTF. CDR3 DNA: TGTGCCAGCAGTCTTCGGGGAGGGGCGTATGGCTACACCTTC.

This clone was seen a handful of times. The V and J genes are TRBV9 and TRBJ1-6, with TRBD1 as a possible D gene (6 bases). Germline V gene data show CDR1 as SGDLS and CDR2 as YYNGEE. The CDR3 totals 14 residues. The germline V and J ends were trimmed by 0 bases and 8 bases, with 9 bases remaining between them. The CDR3 region is CASSVGDTDSPLHF. The CDR3 coding sequence is TGTGCCAGCAGCGTAGGGGACACTGATTCACCCCTCCACTTT.

V and J are TRBV4-3 and TRBJ2-7; a possible D gene is TRBD1 (5 bases). Germline loops: CDR1 LGHNA, CDR2 YSLEER. CDR3 size: 15 residues. Trimming stripped 3 bases from V and 3 bases from J, with 15 bases between. The chain's CDR3 is CASSQDRQNYYEQYF. In DNA form, the CDR3 reads TGCGCCAGCAGCCAGGATAGACAGAATTACTACGAGCAGTACTTC.

The CDR3 spells CASRPGQAGGELFF. CDR3 DNA: TGTGCCAGCCGACCGGGACAGGCCGGCGGGGAGCTGTTTTTT. The V call is TRBV9, the J call TRBJ2-2; TRBD1 matches 8 bases. Germline V gives CDR1 SGDLS, CDR2 YYNGEE. Trimming took 7 bases from V and 7 from J; bases not matched to a gene: 9. The CDR3 is 14 amino acids.

This clone was observed a few times. V and J are TRBV18 and TRBJ1-5; D is ambiguous. This CDR3 is 14 amino acids long. With 5 bases removed from V and 9 bases from J, the gap between germline ends came to 17 bases. Per the germline V gene, CDR1 is KGHSH and CDR2 is LQKENI. The CDR3 DNA is TGTGCCAGCTCAAGCCCGGGTATCCTCTGGCCCCAGCATTTT. Translating it yields CASSSPGILWPQHF.

This clone was seen a handful of times. The rearrangement links TRBV6-5 to TRBJ2-5, with a weak D call TRBD2 (5 bases). Germline CDR1 is MNHEY and CDR2 is SVGAGI. The V end lost 0 bases, the J end lost 1 base, and 12 bases lay between the germline ends. CDR3 length equals 16 residues. The CDR3 coding sequence is TGTGCCAGCAGTTACTCCGCGGGCGCACCCCAAGAGACCCAGTACTTC. It yields the protein CASSYSAGAPQETQYF.

This sequence joins TRBV5-1 and TRBJ1-4, with D perhaps TRBD1 (6 bases). From germline, CDR1 is SGHRS and CDR2 YFSETQ. The CDR3 is 15 amino acids. V was trimmed by 1 base and J by 5 bases, leaving 12 bases between them. This CDR3 reads CASSLRGGRNEKLFF. The CDR3 region has the DNA TGCGCCAGCAGCTTGAGGGGGGGACGAAATGAAAAACTGTTTTTT.

The V and J genes are TRBV6-5 and TRBJ2-7; the D gene is possibly TRBD1 (5 bases). CDR1 and CDR2 from the germline V gene are MNHEY and SVGAGI. The ends were cut back, 6 bases at V and 8 bases at J, with 14 bases in the middle. The CDR3 length is 12 residues. The CDR3 sequence is CASSLDSFKQYF. The CDR3 DNA reads TGTGCCAGCAGCCTAGACAGCTTTAAGCAGTACTTC.

The chain is built from TRBV6-1 and TRBJ1-1, with TRBD1 matching 7 bases. Germline V gene data show CDR1 as MNHNS and CDR2 as SASEGT. The junction had 12 bases not matched to a gene; V was cut back by 9 bases and J by 5 bases. The CDR3 loop spans 14 amino acids. The CDR3 loop is CASFVTGERTEAFF. CDR3 nucleotides: TGTGCCAGTTTTGTAACAGGGGAAAGGACTGAAGCTTTCTTT.

This clone occurred once. The chain couples TRBV2 to TRBJ2-3, with 11 bases that match TRBD2. The V segment lost 7 bases and the J segment 5 bases; nucleotides outside the gene matches: 11. CDR1 SNHLY and CDR2 FYNNEI come from the germline V gene. The CDR3 consists of 16 residues. In DNA form, the CDR3 reads TGTGCCAGCACCCCTAGCGGGAGGCCCCGCGAAGATACGCAGTATTTT. Its protein product is CASTPSGRPREDTQYF.

V and J are TRBV5-1 and TRBJ1-1, with 7 bases identical to TRBD1. The CDR3 runs to 16 residues. CDR1 and CDR2 (germline): SGHRS, YFSETQ. Trimming cost V 4 bases and J 1 base; bases outside gene matches: 10. The CDR3 sequence: CASSLAPRTGNTEAFF. The CDR3 DNA sequence: TGCGCCAGCAGCCTGGCCCCGCGGACAGGGAACACTGAAGCTTTCTTT.

The chain uses TRBV5-4 and TRBJ2-1, with D unresolved. V was pared by 4 bases and J by 3 bases, with 11 bases between. This CDR3 is built from 14 residues. Per the germline V gene, CDR1 is SGHNT and CDR2 is YYREEE (reference sequence). CDR3 DNA: TGTGCCAGCAGCCCCCGGACGAACTACAATGAGCAGTTCTTC. Encoded protein: CASSPRTNYNEQFF.

The V call is TRBV14, the J call TRBJ1-2; 8 nucleotides agree with TRBD1. In germline, CDR1 is SGHDN, CDR2 FVKESK. After removal of 0 bases from V and 5 bases from J, the junction contained 5 bases not matched to a gene. The CDR3 contains 15 residues. The CDR3 DNA is TGTGCCAGCAGCCAAGATGGGACAGGAGGATATGGCTACACCTTC. This gives the protein CASSQDGTGGYGYTF.

The V call is TRBV23-1, the J call TRBJ1-2; 8 bases map to TRBD1. TRBV23-1 is identified as an open reading frame with a role that is uncertain. The CDR3 consists of 18 residues. The CDR3 here is CATEGCASGQGKSYGYTF. DNA of the CDR3: TGCGCTACCGAAGGGTGCGCAAGTGGACAGGGTAAGTCCTATGGCTACACCTTC.

The chain links TRBV6-5 to TRBJ2-1; 8 bases map to TRBD1. With V trimmed by 4 bases and J by 7 bases, 6 bases remained unmatched. Germline V gene lookup returns CDR1 MNHEY and CDR2 SVGAGI. The CDR3 length is 14 residues. CDR3 sequence (DNA): TGTGCCAGCAGTTTAACCAGGGGGCGAAATGAGCAGTTCTTC. As protein: CASSLTRGRNEQFF.

The chain uses TRBV28 and TRBJ2-3, with 7 bases fitting TRBD2. Germline CDR1 MDHEN, CDR2 SYDVKM. The CDR3 is 15 residues long. Trimming cost V 4 bases and J 0 bases; bases outside gene matches: 4. DNA of the CDR3: TGTGCCAGCAGTTCCAAGCGGGAAAGCACAGATACGCAGTATTTT. This encodes CASSSKRESTDTQYF.

The rearrangement links TRBV5-5 to TRBJ1-5; D call uncertain. Germline loops: CDR1 SGHKS, CDR2 YYEKEE (reference sequence). The CDR3 extends over 14 amino acids. V shed 0 bases and J shed 4 bases, with 8 bases lying between them. CDR3 sequence reads: CASSLAVLNQPQHF. CDR3 nucleotide sequence: TGTGCCAGCAGCTTGGCAGTACTGAATCAGCCCCAGCATTTT.